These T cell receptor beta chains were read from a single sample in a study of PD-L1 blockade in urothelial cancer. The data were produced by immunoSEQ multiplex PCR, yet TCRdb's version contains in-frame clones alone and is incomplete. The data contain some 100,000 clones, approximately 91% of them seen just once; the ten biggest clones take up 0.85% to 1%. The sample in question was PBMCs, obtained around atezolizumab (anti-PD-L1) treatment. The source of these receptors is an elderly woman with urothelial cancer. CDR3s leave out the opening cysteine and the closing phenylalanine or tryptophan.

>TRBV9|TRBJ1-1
ASRPGQAVLGNTEAF
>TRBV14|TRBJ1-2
ASSQDLGSLYGYT
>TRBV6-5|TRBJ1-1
ASSQGTEAF
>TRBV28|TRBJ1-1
ASSLGLEAF
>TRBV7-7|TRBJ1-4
ASSPDLEGRTRGNEKLF
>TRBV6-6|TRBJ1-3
ASSYSVFGNTIY
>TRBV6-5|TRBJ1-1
ASRLQGGNTEAF
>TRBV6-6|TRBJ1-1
ASSTGGREAF
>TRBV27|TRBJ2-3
ASSSNPGLAGTDTQY
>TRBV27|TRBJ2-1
ASIPSGTSGRNNEQF
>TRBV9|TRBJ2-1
ASSSNQGTSGNEQF
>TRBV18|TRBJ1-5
ASSPAGDQPQH
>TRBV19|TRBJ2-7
ASSMGGTGTYEQY
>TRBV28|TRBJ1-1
ASSLRQGAF
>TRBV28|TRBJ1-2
ASSFGGALSYGYT
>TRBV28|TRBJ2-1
ASSIRAYNEQF
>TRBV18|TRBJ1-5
ASRASGRADGNQPQH
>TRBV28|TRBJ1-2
ASSLSSYGYT
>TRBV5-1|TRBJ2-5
ASGNLGVGETQY
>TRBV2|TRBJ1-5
ASSETVSNQPQH
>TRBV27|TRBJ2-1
ASLRVAGTSGSNEQF
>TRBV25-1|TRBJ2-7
ASSRRGTGVGYEQY
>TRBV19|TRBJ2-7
ASSIDHSGTGVDEQY
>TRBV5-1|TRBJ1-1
ASSSQVGNTEAF
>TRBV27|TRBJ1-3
ASSPVPSNGNTIY
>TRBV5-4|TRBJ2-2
ASSPAGPDGELF
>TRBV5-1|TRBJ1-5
ASSLYGEGQPQH
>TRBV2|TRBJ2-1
ASSEDNVRGGNEQF
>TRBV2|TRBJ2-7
ASSDPDITGEQY
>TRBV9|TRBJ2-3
ASSLDRGRPDTQY
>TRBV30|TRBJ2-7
AWSVRDGSEQY
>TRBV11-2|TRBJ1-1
ASSLVASREPF
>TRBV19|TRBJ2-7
ASSPQVYTYEQY